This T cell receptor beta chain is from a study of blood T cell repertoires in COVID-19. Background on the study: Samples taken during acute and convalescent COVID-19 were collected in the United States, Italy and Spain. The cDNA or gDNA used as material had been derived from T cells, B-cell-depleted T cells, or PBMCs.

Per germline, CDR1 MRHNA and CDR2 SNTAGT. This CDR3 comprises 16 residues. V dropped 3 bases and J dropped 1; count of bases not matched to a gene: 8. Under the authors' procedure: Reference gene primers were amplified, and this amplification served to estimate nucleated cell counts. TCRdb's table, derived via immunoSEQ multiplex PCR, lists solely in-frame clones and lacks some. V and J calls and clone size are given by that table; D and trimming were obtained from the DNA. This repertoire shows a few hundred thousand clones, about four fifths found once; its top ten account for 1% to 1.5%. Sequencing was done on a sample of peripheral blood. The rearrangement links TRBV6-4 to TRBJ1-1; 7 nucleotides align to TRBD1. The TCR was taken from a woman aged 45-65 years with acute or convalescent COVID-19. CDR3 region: CASSERSGQKNTEAFF. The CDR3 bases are TGTGCCAGCAGTGAACGCTCGGGACAGAAGAACACTGAAGCTTTCTTT.